This TCR beta chain was found in a study of identifying expanded T cells in peripheral blood. The CDR3 runs 12 residues. Germline V CDR1 and CDR2: MNHEY, SMNVEV (reference sequence). V was cut by 8 bases and J by 0 bases, with 8 bases left in between. Measured with immunoSEQ multiplex PCR; TCRdb has only the in-frame clones, and not every one. The sample shows approximately 58,000 clones, approximately 82% of them seen only once. This rearrangement joins TRBV27 to TRBJ2-7, with D hard to call. The receptor's source is a person aged 18-69 years in good health. Sequenced: blood. The CDR3 reads CASPSSSYEQYF. The CDR3 nucleotides read TGTGCCAGCCCCTCGTCCTCCTACGAGCAGTACTTC.